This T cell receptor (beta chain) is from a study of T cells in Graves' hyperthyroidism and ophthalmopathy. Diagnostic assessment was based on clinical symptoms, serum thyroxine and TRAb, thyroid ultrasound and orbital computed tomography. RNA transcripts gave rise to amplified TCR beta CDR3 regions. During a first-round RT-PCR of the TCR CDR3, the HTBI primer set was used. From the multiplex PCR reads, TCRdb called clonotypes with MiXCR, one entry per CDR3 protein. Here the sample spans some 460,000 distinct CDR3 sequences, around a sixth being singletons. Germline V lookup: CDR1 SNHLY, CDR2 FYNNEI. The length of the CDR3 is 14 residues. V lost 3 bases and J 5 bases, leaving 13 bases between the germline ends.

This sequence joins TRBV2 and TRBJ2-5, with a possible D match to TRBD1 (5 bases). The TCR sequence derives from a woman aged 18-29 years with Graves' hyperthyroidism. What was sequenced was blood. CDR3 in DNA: TGTGCCAGCAGTGAGGCTAGTGGGGCGGAGACCCAGTACTTC. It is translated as CASSEASGAETQYF.